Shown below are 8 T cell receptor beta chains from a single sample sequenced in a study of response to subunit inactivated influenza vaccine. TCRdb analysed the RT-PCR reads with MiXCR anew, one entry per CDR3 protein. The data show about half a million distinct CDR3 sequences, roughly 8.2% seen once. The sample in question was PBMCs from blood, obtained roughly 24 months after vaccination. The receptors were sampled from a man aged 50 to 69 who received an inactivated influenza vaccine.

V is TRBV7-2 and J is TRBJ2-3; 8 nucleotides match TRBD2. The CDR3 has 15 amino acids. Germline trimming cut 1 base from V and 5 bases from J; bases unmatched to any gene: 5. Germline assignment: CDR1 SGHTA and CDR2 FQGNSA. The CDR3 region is CASSLGSSGGDTQYF. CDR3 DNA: TGTGCCAGCAGCTTAGGATCGAGCGGGGGAGATACGCAGTATTTT.

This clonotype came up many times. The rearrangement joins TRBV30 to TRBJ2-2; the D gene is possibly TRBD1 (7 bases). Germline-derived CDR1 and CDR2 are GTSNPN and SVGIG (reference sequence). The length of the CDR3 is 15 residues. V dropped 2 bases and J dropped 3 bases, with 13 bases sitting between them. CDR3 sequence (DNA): TGTGCCTGGAGTCGGCGGGACAGCGACACCGGGGAGCTGTTTTTT. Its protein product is CAWSRRDSDTGELFF.

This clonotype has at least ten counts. The CDR3 DNA reads TGTGCCAGCAGTTTGACAGCCACTAATTCACCCCTCCACTTT. Protein sequence: CASSLTATNSPLHF. V gene TRBV12-3 or TRBV12-4 combines with J gene TRBJ1-6; tentatively, D is TRBD1 (5 bases). Trimming shortened V by 3 bases and J by 6 bases, and 9 bases separated the two germline ends. This CDR3 comprises 14 residues.

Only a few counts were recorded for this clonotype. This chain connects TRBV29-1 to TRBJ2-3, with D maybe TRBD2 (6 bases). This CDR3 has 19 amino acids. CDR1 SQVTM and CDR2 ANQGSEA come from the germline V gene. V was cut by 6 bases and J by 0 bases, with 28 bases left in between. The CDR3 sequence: CSVGGRPRGEVVSTDTQYF. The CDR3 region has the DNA TGCAGCGTCGGCGGACGGCCGCGAGGGGAGGTCGTTAGCACAGATACGCAGTATTTT.

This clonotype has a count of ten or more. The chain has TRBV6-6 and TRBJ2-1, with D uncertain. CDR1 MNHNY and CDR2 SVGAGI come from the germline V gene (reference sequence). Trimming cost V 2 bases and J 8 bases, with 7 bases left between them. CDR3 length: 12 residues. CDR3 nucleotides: TGTGCCAGCAGTTACATTGGCGATGAGCAGTTCTTC. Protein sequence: CASSYIGDEQFF.

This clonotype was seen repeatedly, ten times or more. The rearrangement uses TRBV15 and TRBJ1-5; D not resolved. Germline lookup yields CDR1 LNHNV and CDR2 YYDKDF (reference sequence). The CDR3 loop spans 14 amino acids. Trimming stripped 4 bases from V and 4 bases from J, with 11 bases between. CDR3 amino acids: CATSTFGPNQPQHF. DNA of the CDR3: TGTGCCACCAGCACCTTCGGGCCTAATCAGCCCCAGCATTTT.

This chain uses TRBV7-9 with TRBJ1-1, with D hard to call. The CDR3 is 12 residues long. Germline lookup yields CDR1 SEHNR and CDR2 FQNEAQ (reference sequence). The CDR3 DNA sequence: TGTGCGATCACCAGATTGGTTAATGAAGCTTTCTTT. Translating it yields CAITRLVNEAFF.

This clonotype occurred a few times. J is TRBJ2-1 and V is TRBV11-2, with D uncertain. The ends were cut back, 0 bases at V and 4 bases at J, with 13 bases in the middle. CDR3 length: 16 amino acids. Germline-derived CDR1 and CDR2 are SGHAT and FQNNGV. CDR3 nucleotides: TGTGCCAGCAGCTTAGAGACTTTGGGAACTTACAATGAGCAGTTCTTC. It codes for CASSLETLGTYNEQFF.